Below, 23 T cell receptor beta chains from the same sample are listed, as sequenced in a study of blood T cell repertoires in COVID-19. Repertoires were generated with immunoSEQ multiplex PCR, while TCRdb's copy carries only in-frame clones and drops some. This table holds more than 200,000 clones, 70% to 85% found once. The material sequenced was peripheral blood. The receptor source for this set is a woman in her thirties or forties with active or convalescent COVID-19.

This rearrangement joins TRBV18 to TRBJ1-2; no clear D. The V end was cut by 3 bases, the J end by 6 bases, with 11 bases between. The CDR3 spans 13 residues. Germline V gene data show CDR1 as KGHSH and CDR2 as LQKENI. The CDR3 here is CASSPSTRDGYTF. The CDR3 DNA reads as TGTGCCAGCTCACCTTCGACGCGGGATGGCTACACCTTC. Full variable domain (outside the CDR3, taken from reference TRBV18 and TRBJ1-2): NAGVMQNPRHLVRRRGQEARLRCSPMKGHSHVYWYRQLPEEGLKFMVYLQKENIIDESGMPKERFSAEFPKEGPSILRIQQVVRGDSAAYFCASSPSTRDGYTFGSGTRLTVV.

Only one count was recorded for this clone. CDR3 sequence: CASSSGQGRYQPQHF. The CDR3, as DNA: TGTGCCAGCAGTTCGGGACAGGGAAGGTATCAGCCCCAGCATTTT. The chain employs TRBV28 and TRBJ1-5; 9 bases align to TRBD1. Germline CDR1 reads MDHEN; CDR2 reads SYDVKM. CDR3 length: 15 amino acids. The V segment lost 4 bases and the J segment 5 bases; nucleotides outside the gene matches: 6. The full variable domain, with the rest looked up from reference TRBV28 and TRBJ1-5, is DVKVTQSSRYLVKRTGEKVFLECVQDMDHENMFWYRQDPGLGLRLIYFSYDVKMKEKGDIPEGYSVSREKKERFSLILESASTNQTSMYLCASSSGQGRYQPQHFGDGTRLSIL.

The chain has TRBV9 and TRBJ1-3, with D unresolved. Trimming cost V 0 bases and J 9 bases, with 10 bases left between them. Germline CDR1 is SGDLS and CDR2 is YYNGEE. The CDR3 runs to 13 residues. The CDR3 DNA follows: TGTGCCAGCAGCGTAGCTACCCTAAGCACCATATATTTT. Encoded protein: CASSVATLSTIYF.

The chain couples TRBV28 to TRBJ1-2, with D perhaps matching TRBD1 (6 bases). The V gene lost 3 bases and the J gene lost 4 bases, with 12 bases spanning the gap. The germline V gene has CDR1 MDHEN and CDR2 SYDVKM. This CDR3 comprises 14 residues. Here the CDR3 reads CASSFTGSRYGYTF. In nucleotides, the CDR3 is TGTGCCAGCAGTTTTACAGGGTCTCGCTATGGCTACACCTTC.

This clone is a singleton in its sample. This sequence joins TRBV19 and TRBJ1-2; tentatively, D is TRBD1 (5 bases). The CDR3 length is 16 residues. Trimming stripped 4 bases from V and 0 bases from J, with 15 bases between. Germline loops: CDR1 LNHDA, CDR2 SQIVND (reference sequence). The DNA for the CDR3 is TGTGCCAGTAGTAGATCAAGTACAGGCGCTAACTATGGCTACACCTTC. The encoded protein is CASSRSSTGANYGYTF.

About this clone itself: Other DNA sequences of this sample code for an identical CDR3. The CDR3 DNA follows: TGTGCCAGCAGCCCTCAGCGGGGGGCCTACAATGAGCAGTTCTTC. It is translated as CASSPQRGAYNEQFF. The rearrangement uses TRBV7-2 and TRBJ2-1, with 9 bases aligning to TRBD2. The CDR3 consists of 15 residues. The V segment lost 5 bases and the J segment 2 bases; nucleotides outside the gene matches: 4. Germline CDR1 reads SGHTA; CDR2 reads FQGNSA.

V is TRBV7-9 and J is TRBJ1-3; D possibly corresponds to TRBD1 (6 bases). The length of the CDR3 is 13 residues. V dropped 9 bases and J dropped 3 bases, with 12 bases sitting between them. Germline CDR1 is SEHNR and CDR2 is FQNEAQ (reference sequence). The CDR3 coding sequence is TGTGCCAGTCTAGGGGGACGTGGAAACACCATATATTTT. Translated: CASLGGRGNTIYF.

There are a few counts of this clone. The V call is TRBV20-1, the J call TRBJ1-1; D is uncertain. This CDR3 is 14 amino acids long. Germline V gene lookup returns CDR1 DFQATT and CDR2 SNEGSKA (reference sequence). V was pared by 3 bases and J by 7 bases, with 18 bases between. The CDR3, as DNA: TGCAGTGCTAGTGGGCGGACTGGAGACGGTGAAGCTTTCTTT. As protein: CSASGRTGDGEAFF.

The chain combines TRBV27 with TRBJ1-1, with a tentative D call TRBD1 (6 bases). This CDR3 contains 15 residues. Germline values: CDR1 MNHEY, CDR2 SMNVEV (reference sequence). V gave up 5 bases and J gave up 1 base, with 14 bases separating them. The CDR3 here is CASSTAGVRNTEAFF. DNA of the CDR3: TGTGCCAGCAGTACGGCAGGGGTGAGGAACACTGAAGCTTTCTTT.

V gene TRBV3-1 (or the pseudogene TRBV3-2) combines with J gene TRBJ1-1, with D uncertain. CDR1 is LGHDT, CDR2 YNNKEL, per germline (reference sequence). V was shortened by 6 bases and J by 0 bases, with 14 bases between the two germline ends. This CDR3 contains 15 residues. This CDR3 reads CASSPRPGVNTEAFF. CDR3 in DNA: TGTGCCAGCAGTCCCAGGCCGGGAGTGAACACTGAAGCTTTCTTT.

This CDR3 reads CASSPLGRYEKLFF. In nucleotides, the CDR3 is TGTGCCAGCAGCCCCCTAGGTAGATACGAAAAACTGTTTTTT. The rearrangement joins TRBV3-1 (or the pseudogene TRBV3-2) to TRBJ1-4; unclear D gene. The V end was cut by 4 bases, the J end by 8 bases, with 14 bases between. The V gene's germline CDR1 is LGHDT and CDR2 YNNKEL (reference sequence). The length of the CDR3 is 14 residues.

The chain carries TRBV21-1 and TRBJ1-5; whether TRBD1, the table's D call, matches the DNA was not checked. TRBV21-1 is tagged as a pseudogene. The CDR3 runs to 15 residues. In nucleotides, the CDR3 is TGTGCCAGCACCGTCCCCGGGACAGGGGCTCAGCCCCAGCATTTT. Its protein is CASTVPGTGAQPQHF.

This chain uses TRBV4-1 with TRBJ1-1, with D possibly TRBD1 on 5 matching bases. This CDR3 spans 13 amino acids. V lost 3 bases to trimming and J lost 4 bases, with 9 bases between them. Per the germline V gene, CDR1 is MGHRA and CDR2 is YSYEKL. The CDR3 sequence: CASSQQRGTEAFF. DNA of the CDR3: TGCGCCAGCAGCCAGCAAAGGGGCACTGAAGCTTTCTTT.

This chain connects TRBV3-1 (or the pseudogene TRBV3-2) to TRBJ2-1, with 7 positions matching TRBD2. Trimming took 4 bases from V and 5 from J; bases not matched to a gene: 8. Germline CDR1 reads LGHDT; CDR2 reads YNNKEL (reference sequence). CDR3 length: 15 amino acids. The CDR3, as DNA: TGTGCCAGCAGCCCGTACGGGGGGAGGGACAATGAGCAGTTCTTC. It yields the protein CASSPYGGRDNEQFF.

The V gene is TRBV11-2, the J gene TRBJ2-1; 13 nucleotides agree with TRBD2. There are 15 residues in the CDR3. V lost 5 bases, J lost 10 bases, and 8 bases stayed unmatched. Germline CDR1 and CDR2: SGHAT and FQNNGV. The CDR3 reads CASSLTSGGAKEQFF. CDR3 DNA sequence: TGTGCCAGCAGCCTAACTAGCGGGGGGGCAAAGGAGCAGTTCTTC. Variable domain in full (rest from reference TRBV11-2 and TRBJ2-1): EAGVAQSPRYKIIEKRQSVAFWCNPISGHATLYWYQQILGQGPKLLIQFQNNGVVDDSQLPKDRFSAERLKGVDSTLKIQPAKLEDSAVYLCASSLTSGGAKEQFFGPGTRLTVL.

V is TRBV28 and J is TRBJ1-1; 10 nucleotides line up with TRBD1. Trimming cost V 5 bases and J 10 bases; bases outside gene matches: 7. This CDR3 comprises 13 residues. Per the germline V gene, CDR1 is MDHEN and CDR2 is SYDVKM. The CDR3 DNA sequence: TGTGCCAGCAGTGCCCGACAGGGGGCGGCAGCTTTCTTT. Encoded protein: CASSARQGAAAFF.

This clone was seen repeatedly, ten times or more. The identical CDR3 is also encoded by other nucleotide sequences in the sample. The chain combines TRBV6-4 with TRBJ2-7, with 13 bases matching TRBD2. This CDR3 spans 19 amino acids. Germline CDR1 MRHNA, CDR2 SNTAGT. With 4 bases clipped from V and 1 base from J, the junction kept 13 bases outside the gene matches. CDR3 in DNA: TGTGCCAGCAGTGGCGAACTGGGACTAGCGGGGTTTCCTTCCTACGAGCAGTACGTC. As protein: CASSGELGLAGFPSYEQYV.

This clone was counted a few times. The chain carries TRBV4-2 and TRBJ1-3, with D perhaps TRBD1 (5 bases). Germline-derived CDR1 and CDR2 are LGHNA and YNFKEQ. V was clipped by 3 bases and J by 0 bases, with 15 bases between them. This CDR3 comprises 17 residues. CDR3 nucleotides: TGTGCCAGCAGCCAGGGACCGGGAGCCAGCTCTGGAAACACCATATATTTT. Protein sequence: CASSQGPGASSGNTIYF.

This clone was seen only a few times. The rearrangement joins TRBV5-1 to TRBJ2-3; 8 positions agree with TRBD2. The germline V gene has CDR1 SGHRS and CDR2 YFSETQ. The CDR3 is 14 residues long. J was trimmed by 4 bases and V by 4 bases; bases with no gene match: 5. The CDR3 bases are TGCGCCAGCAGCCGCGGGGGGCCCCCAGATACGCAGTATTTT. It specifies CASSRGGPPDTQYF.

This clone was recorded a few times. The chain uses TRBV6-1 and TRBJ1-2; the D is unclear. This CDR3 is built from 12 residues. In germline, CDR1 is MNHNS, CDR2 SASEGT. The ends were cut back, 3 bases at V and 7 bases at J, with 9 bases in the middle. CDR3 residues: CASSDEIPGYTF. DNA of the CDR3: TGTGCCAGCAGTGATGAGATTCCTGGCTACACCTTC.

The rearrangement uses TRBV10-1 and TRBJ2-3, with 10 bases aligning to TRBD1. CDR1 and CDR2 (germline): WNHNN, SYGVQD (reference sequence). This CDR3 comprises 16 residues. Trimming cost V 2 bases and J 5 bases; bases outside gene matches: 7. CDR3 amino acids: CASSELGQGDGDTQYF. In DNA form, the CDR3 reads TGCGCCAGCAGTGAGCTAGGACAGGGGGACGGAGATACGCAGTATTTT.

This clone was found once. The V and J genes are TRBV19 and TRBJ2-1; TRBD2 matches 13 bases. This CDR3 has 15 amino acids. Germline V lookup: CDR1 LNHDA, CDR2 SQIVND (reference sequence). J lost 9 bases, V lost 4 bases, and 6 bases had no gene match. CDR3 DNA: TGTGCCAGTAGTAAAACTAGCGGGGGGGCTGGTGAGCAGTTCTTC. Its protein product is CASSKTSGGAGEQFF. Complete variable domain (other parts from reference TRBV19 and TRBJ2-1): DGGITQSPKYLFRKEGQNVTLSCEQNLNHDAMYWYRQDPGQGLRLIYYSQIVNDFQKGDIAEGYSVSREKKESFPLTVTSAQKNPTAFYLCASSKTSGGAGEQFFGPGTRLTVL.

The chain couples TRBV6-1 to TRBJ2-1; 7 bases fit TRBD2. Germline V gene lookup returns CDR1 MNHNS and CDR2 SASEGT. There are 15 residues in the CDR3. J was trimmed by 6 bases and V by 2 bases; bases with no gene match: 7. CDR3 region: CASSEIRGVGNEQFF. CDR3 sequence (DNA): TGTGCCAGCAGTGAAATCCGGGGGGTCGGCAATGAGCAGTTCTTC.